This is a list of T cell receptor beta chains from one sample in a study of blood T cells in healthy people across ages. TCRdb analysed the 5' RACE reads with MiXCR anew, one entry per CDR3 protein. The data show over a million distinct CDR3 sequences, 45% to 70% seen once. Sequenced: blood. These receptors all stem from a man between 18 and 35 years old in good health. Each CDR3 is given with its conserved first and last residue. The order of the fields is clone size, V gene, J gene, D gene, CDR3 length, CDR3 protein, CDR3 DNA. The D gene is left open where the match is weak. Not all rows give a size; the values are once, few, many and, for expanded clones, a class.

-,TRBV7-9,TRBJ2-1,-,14,CASSQSRQGGEQFF,TGTGCCAGCAGCCAGTCCCGGCAGGGGGGAGAGCAGTTCTTC
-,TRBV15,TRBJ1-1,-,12,CATSRDQTEAFF,TGTGCCACCAGCAGAGATCAGACTGAAGCTTTCTTT
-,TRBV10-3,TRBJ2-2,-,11,CAIWYEGELFF,TGTGCCATCTGGTATGAAGGGGAGCTGTTTTTT
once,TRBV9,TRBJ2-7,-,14,CASSVDGFTYEQYF,TGTGCCAGCAGCGTAGACGGATTTACCTACGAGCAGTACTTC
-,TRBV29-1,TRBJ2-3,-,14,CSVAVVQETDTQYF,TGCAGCGTGGCAGTGGTGCAGGAAACAGATACGCAGTATTTT
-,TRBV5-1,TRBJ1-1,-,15,CASSLEWLGETEAFF,TGCGCCAGCAGCTTGGAATGGCTTGGCGAGACTGAAGCTTTCTTT
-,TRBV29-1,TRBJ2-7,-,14,CSVVFVGSNYEQYF,TGCAGCGTTGTATTTGTGGGTTCAAACTACGAGCAGTACTTC
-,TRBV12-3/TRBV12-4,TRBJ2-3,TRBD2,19,CASSPSLAGATDQINTQYF,TGTGCCAGCAGCCCCTCGCTAGCGGGGGCGACCGACCAGATCAATACGCAGTATTTT
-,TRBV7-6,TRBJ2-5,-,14,CASSKTTVGETQYF,TGTGCCAGCAGCAAGACTACCGTGGGGGAGACCCAGTACTTC
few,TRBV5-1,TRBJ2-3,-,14,CASSRGDNTDTQYF,TGCGCCAGCAGCAGAGGGGACAACACAGATACGCAGTATTTT
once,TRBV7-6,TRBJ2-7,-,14,CASSLVYESDEQYF,TGTGCCAGCAGCTTAGTTTACGAGTCAGACGAGCAGTACTTC
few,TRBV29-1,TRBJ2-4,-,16,CRSMGVQFDVCHIQYF,TGCAGATCGATGGGGGTCCAGTTTGACGTGTGCCACATTCAGTACTTC
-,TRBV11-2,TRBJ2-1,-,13,CASSLSPPHEQFF,TGTGCCAGCAGCTTATCTCCCCCGCATGAGCAGTTCTTC
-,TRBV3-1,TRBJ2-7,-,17,CASSQDQSGPLSYEQYF,TGTGCCAGCAGCCAAGATCAGAGCGGGCCTCTCTCCTACGAGCAGTACTTC
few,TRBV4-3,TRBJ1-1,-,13,CASSQGEVAEAFF,TGCGCCAGCAGCCAAGGAGAGGTCGCTGAAGCTTTCTTT
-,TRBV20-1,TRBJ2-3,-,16,CSARDQLHTSTDTQYF,TGCAGTGCTAGAGACCAGTTGCATACAAGCACAGATACGCAGTATTTT
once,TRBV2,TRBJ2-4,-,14,CASSSNLTPGEQYF,TGTGCCAGCAGTTCGAACCTAACCCCCGGGGAGCAGTACTTC
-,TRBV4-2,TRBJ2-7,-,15,CASSQDGGPTYEQYF,TGTGCCAGCAGCCAAGATGGGGGCCCCACCTACGAGCAGTACTTC
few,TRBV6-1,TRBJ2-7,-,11,CASSEANEQYF,TGTGCCAGCAGTGAAGCTAACGAGCAGTACTTC
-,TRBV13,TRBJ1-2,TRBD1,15,CASSSGTGQGYGYTF,TGTGCCAGCAGCTCGGGGACAGGGCAGGGCTATGGCTACACCTTC
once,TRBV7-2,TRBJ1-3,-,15,CASSRPQMAGNTIYF,TGTGCCAGCAGCCGACCCCAAATGGCCGGAAACACCATATATTTT
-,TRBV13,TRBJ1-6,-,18,CASSLGAPGRAPNSPLHF,TGTGCCAGCAGCTTAGGAGCCCCCGGCAGGGCCCCTAATTCACCCCTCCACTTT
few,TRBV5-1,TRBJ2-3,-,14,CASSKNGVTDTQYF,TGCGCCAGCAGCAAGAACGGCGTCACAGATACGCAGTATTTT
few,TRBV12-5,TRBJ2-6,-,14,CASTPAAGANVLTF,TGTGCTAGCACACCGGCTGCTGGGGCCAACGTCCTGACTTTC
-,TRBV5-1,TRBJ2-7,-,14,CASKLRQASYEQYF,TGCGCCAGCAAGTTGCGGCAGGCATCCTACGAGCAGTACTTC
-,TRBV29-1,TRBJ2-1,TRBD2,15,CSVRGTSGRSSEQFF,TGCAGCGTCAGAGGGACTAGCGGGAGGAGTTCTGAGCAGTTCTTC
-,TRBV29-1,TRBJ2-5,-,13,CSVVGQGDGSWYF,TGCAGCGTTGTGGGACAAGGGGATGGGTCCTGGTACTTC
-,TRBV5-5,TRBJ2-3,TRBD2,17,CASSRPLAGKGSDTQYF,TGTGCCAGCAGCCGCCCCTTAGCGGGAAAAGGGTCAGATACGCAGTATTTT
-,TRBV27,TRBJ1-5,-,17,CASSPLTRGYGNQPQHF,TGTGCCAGCAGTCCTTTAACCCGAGGATATGGCAATCAGCCCCAGCATTTT
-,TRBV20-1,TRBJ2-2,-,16,CSAQGTPHPNTGELFF,TGCAGTGCTCAGGGGACCCCTCACCCGAACACCGGGGAGCTGTTTTTT
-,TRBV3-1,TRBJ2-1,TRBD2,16,CASSLISGISYNEQFF,TGTGCCAGCAGCCTAATTAGCGGGATATCCTACAATGAGCAGTTCTTC
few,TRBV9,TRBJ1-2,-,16,CASSVVGTGLNYGYTF,TGTGCCAGCAGCGTAGTGGGGACCGGTCTTAACTATGGCTACACCTTC
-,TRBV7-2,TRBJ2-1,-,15,CASSYIPGQARERFF,TGTGCCAGCAGCTACATTCCCGGACAGGCGCGGGAGCGGTTCTTC
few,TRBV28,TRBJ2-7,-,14,CASSPRTGLGEQYF,TGTGCCAGCAGTCCACGGACCGGGCTAGGAGAGCAGTACTTC
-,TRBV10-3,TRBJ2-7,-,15,CAISAPGEWAYEQYF,TGTGCCATCAGTGCCCCGGGTGAGTGGGCCTACGAGCAGTACTTC
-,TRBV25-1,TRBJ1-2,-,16,CASRKGVGAEGYGYTF,TGTGCCAGCAGGAAAGGGGTTGGGGCCGAGGGCTATGGCTACACCTTC
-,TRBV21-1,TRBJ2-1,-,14,CASRSPCRYNEQFF,TGTGCCAGCAGATCCCCCTGTAGGTACAATGAGCAGTTCTTC
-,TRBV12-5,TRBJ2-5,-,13,CASGHPGQETQYF,TGTGCTAGTGGCCATCCAGGGCAAGAGACCCAGTACTTC
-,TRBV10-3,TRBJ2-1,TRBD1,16,CAISETGGLTNNEQFF,TGTGCCATCAGTGAAACAGGGGGCTTAACCAACAATGAGCAGTTCTTC
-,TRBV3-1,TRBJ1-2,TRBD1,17,CASSHRQGMDHMTGYTF,TGTGCCAGCAGCCACAGACAGGGCATGGATCATATGACGGGCTACACCTTC
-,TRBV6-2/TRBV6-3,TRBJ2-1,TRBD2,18,CASKKGLAGVGSYNEQFF,TGTGCCAGCAAAAAGGGCCTGGCGGGAGTAGGCTCCTACAATGAGCAGTTCTTC
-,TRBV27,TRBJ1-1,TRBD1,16,CASSLGQGDTNTEAFF,TGTGCCAGCAGTCTTGGACAGGGGGACACTAACACTGAAGCTTTCTTT
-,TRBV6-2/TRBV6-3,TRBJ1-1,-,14,CASSYTQGGWEAFF,TGTGCCAGCAGTTACACACAGGGAGGTTGGGAAGCTTTCTTT
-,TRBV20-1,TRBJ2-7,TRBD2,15,CSASLLAGIVNEQYF,TGCAGTGCTAGTTTGCTAGCGGGTATCGTCAATGAGCAGTACTTC
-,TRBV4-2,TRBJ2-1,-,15,CASSQDGSPPNEQFF,TGTGCCAGCAGCCAAGACGGTTCCCCCCCCAATGAGCAGTTCTTC
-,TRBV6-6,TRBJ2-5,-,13,CASSRSRQETQYF,TGTGCCAGCAGTAGGTCCAGGCAAGAGACCCAGTACTTC
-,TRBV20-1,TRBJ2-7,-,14,CSASGGTLYNEQYF,TGCAGTGCAAGTGGGGGGACCCTCTACAATGAGCAGTACTTC